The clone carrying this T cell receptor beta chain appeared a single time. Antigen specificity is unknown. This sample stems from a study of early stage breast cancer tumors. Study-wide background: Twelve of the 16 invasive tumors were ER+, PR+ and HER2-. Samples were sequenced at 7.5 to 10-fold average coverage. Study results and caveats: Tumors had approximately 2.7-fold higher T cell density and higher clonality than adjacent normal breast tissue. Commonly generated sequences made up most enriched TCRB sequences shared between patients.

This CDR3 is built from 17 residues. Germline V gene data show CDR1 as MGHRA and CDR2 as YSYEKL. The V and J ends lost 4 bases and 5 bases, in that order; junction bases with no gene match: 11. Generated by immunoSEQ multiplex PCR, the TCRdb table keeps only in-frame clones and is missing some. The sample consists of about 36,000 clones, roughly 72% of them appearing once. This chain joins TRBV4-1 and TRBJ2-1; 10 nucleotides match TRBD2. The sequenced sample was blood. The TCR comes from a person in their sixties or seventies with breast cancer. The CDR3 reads CASSPLFGAGGDNEQFF. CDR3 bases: TGCGCCAGCAGCCCCCTCTTTGGAGCGGGGGGGGACAATGAGCAGTTCTTC.